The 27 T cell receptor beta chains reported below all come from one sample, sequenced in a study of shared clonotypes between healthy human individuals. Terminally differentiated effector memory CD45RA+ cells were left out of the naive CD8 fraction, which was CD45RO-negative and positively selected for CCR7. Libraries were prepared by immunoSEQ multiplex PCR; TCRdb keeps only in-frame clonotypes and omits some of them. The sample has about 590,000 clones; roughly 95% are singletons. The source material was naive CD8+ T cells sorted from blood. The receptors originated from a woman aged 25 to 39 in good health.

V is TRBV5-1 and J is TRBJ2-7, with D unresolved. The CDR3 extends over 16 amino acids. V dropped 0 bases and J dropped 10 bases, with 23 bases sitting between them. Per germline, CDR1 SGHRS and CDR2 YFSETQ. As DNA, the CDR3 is TGCGCCAGCAGCTTGGATTCCCCCAAGGTCTACGATTCTCAGTACTTC. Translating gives CASSLDSPKVYDSQYF.

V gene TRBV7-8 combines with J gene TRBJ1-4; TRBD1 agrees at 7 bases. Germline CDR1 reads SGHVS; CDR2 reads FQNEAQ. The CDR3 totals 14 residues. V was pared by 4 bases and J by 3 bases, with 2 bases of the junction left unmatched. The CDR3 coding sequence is TGTGCCAGCAGCTCGGGACAGCCTAATGAAAAACTGTTTTTT. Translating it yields CASSSGQPNEKLFF.

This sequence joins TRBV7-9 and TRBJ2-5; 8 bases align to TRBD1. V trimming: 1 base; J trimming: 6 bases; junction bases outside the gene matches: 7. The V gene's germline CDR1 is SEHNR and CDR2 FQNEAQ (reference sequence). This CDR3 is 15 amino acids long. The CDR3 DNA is TGTGCCAGCAGCTTAGATCCAGGGGGCTCACAGACCCAGTACTTC. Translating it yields CASSLDPGGSQTQYF.

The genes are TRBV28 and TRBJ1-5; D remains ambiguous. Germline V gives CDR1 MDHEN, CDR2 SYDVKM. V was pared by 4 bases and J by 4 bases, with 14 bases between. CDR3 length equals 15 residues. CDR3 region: CASSSFEGPNQPQHF. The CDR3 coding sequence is TGTGCCAGCAGTTCCTTTGAAGGGCCGAATCAGCCCCAGCATTTT.

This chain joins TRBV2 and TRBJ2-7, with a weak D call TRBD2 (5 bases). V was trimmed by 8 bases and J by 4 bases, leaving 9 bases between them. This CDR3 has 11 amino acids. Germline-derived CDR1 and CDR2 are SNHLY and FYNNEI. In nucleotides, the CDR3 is TGTGCCAGCGGGGAGACTTACGAGCAGTACTTC. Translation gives CASGETYEQYF.

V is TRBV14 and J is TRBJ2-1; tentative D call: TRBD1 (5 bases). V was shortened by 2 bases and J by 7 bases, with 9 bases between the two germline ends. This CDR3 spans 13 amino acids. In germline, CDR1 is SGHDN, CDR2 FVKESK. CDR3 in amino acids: CASSQSGLNEQFF. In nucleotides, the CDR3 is TGTGCCAGCAGCCAATCAGGGCTGAATGAGCAGTTCTTC. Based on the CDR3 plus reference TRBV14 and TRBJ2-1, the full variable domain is EAGVTQFPSHSVIEKGQTVTLRCDPISGHDNLYWYRRVMGKEIKFLLHFVKESKQDESGMPNNRFLAERTGGTYSTLKVQPAELEDSGVYFCASSQSGLNEQFFGPGTRLTVL.

Written as DNA, the CDR3 is TGTGCCAGCAGCGTAGGGGGAGGGCCCGCCGGGGAGCTGTTTTTT. Its protein product is CASSVGGGPAGELFF. The chain links TRBV7-9 to TRBJ2-2, with D maybe TRBD2 (7 bases). Trimming removed 5 bases from V and 6 bases from J, with 16 bases in between. Germline V gene sequence: CDR1 SEHNR, CDR2 FQNEAQ (reference sequence). The CDR3 spans 15 residues.

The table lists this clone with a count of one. CDR3 bases: TGTGCCAGCAGCTTGGTGGGACCGTCCTACGAGCAGTACTTC. It yields the protein CASSLVGPSYEQYF. V and J are TRBV7-9 and TRBJ2-7; D assignment may be TRBD1 or TRBD2 (5 bases each). Germline V CDR1 and CDR2: SEHNR, FQNEAQ (reference sequence). V was shortened by 3 bases and J by 1 base, with 10 bases between the two germline ends. This CDR3 region has 14 residues.

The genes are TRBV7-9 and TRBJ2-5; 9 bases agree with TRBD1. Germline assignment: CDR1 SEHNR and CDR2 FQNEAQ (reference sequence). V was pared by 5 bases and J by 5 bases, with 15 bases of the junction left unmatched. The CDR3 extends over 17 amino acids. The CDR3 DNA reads TGTGCCAGCAGCACTACCCCCCCATACAGGGGGCATGAGACCCAGTACTTC. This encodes CASSTTPPYRGHETQYF.

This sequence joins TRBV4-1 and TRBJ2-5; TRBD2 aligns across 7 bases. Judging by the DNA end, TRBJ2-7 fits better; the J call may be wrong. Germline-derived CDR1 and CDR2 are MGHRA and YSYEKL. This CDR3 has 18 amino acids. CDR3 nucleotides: TGCGCCAGCAGCCAAGATCCGTCGGGACTACCCATCATGGACGAGCAGTACTTC. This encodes CASSQDPSGLPIMDEQYF.

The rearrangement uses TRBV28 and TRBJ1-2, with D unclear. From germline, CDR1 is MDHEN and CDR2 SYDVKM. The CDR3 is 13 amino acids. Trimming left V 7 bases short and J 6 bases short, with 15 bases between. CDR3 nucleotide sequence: TGTGCCAGCAAATTGACGGAATTCCATGGCTACACCTTC. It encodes CASKLTEFHGYTF.

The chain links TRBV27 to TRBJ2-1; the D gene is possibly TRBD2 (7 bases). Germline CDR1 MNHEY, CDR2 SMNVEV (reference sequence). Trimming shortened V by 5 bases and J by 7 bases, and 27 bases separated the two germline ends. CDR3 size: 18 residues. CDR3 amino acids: CASSLLGASGVGGNEQFF. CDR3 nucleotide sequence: TGTGCCAGCAGTCTCCTCGGGGCGAGCGGGGTAGGGGGGAATGAGCAGTTCTTC.

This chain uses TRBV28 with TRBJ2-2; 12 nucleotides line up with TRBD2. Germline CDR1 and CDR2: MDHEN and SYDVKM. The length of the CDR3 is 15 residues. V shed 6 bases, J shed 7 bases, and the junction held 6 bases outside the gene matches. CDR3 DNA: TGTGCCAGCAGCCCGACTAGCGGGAGTCTCGGGGAGCTGTTTTTT. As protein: CASSPTSGSLGELFF. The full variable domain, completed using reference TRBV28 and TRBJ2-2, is DVKVTQSSRYLVKRTGEKVFLECVQDMDHENMFWYRQDPGLGLRLIYFSYDVKMKEKGDIPEGYSVSREKKERFSLILESASTNQTSMYLCASSPTSGSLGELFFGEGSRLTVL.

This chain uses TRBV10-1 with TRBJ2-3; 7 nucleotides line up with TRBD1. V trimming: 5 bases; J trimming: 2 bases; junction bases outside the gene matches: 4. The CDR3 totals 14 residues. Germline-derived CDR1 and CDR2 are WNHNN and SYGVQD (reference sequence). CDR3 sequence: CASSTGTDTDTQYF. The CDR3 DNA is TGCGCCAGCAGTACCGGGACAGACACAGATACGCAGTATTTT.

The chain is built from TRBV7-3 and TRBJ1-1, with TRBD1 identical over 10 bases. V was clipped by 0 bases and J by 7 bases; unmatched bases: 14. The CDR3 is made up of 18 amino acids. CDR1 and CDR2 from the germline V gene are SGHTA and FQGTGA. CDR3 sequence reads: CASSLTAGTGVLAVEAFF. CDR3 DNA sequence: TGTGCCAGCAGCTTAACGGCCGGGACAGGGGTTCTAGCGGTTGAAGCTTTCTTT.

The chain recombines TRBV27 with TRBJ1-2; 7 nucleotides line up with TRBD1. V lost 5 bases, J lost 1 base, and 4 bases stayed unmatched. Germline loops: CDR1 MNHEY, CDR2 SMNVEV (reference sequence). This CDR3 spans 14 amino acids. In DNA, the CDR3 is TGTGCCAGCAGTCCCAGACAGGGTAACTATGGCTACACCTTC. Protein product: CASSPRQGNYGYTF.

The CDR3 nucleotides are TGTGCCAGCAGCTCCGCGACAGGGGCGGCAGATACGCAGTATTTT. Residues: CASSSATGAADTQYF. The chain combines TRBV7-2 with TRBJ2-3, with 8 bases lining up with TRBD1. CDR3 length: 15 amino acids. Looked up from germline, CDR1 is SGHTA and CDR2 is FQGNSA. V was pared by 4 bases and J by 4 bases, with 7 bases of the junction left unmatched. The whole variable domain, filled in from reference TRBV7-2 and TRBJ2-3, reads GAGVSQSPSNKVTEKGKDVELRCDPISGHTALYWYRQSLGQGLEFLIYFQGNSAPDKSGLPSDRFSAERTGGSVSTLTIQRTQQEDSAVYLCASSSATGAADTQYFGPGTRLTVL.

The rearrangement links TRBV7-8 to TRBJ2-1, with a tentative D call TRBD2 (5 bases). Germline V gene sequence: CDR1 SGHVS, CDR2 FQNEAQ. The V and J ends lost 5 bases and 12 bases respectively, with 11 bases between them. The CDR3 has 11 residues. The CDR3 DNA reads TGTGCCAGCAGCCCGGGGTTGGGGCAGTTCTTC. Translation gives CASSPGLGQFF.

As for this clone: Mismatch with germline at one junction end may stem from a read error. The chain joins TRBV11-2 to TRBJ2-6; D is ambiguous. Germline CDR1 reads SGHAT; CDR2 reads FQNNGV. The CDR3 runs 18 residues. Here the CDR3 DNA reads TGTGCCAGCAGCGCCAGAACAACAGCAACAAAGTCGGGCCAACGTCCTGACTTC. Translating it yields CASSARTTATKSGQRPDF.

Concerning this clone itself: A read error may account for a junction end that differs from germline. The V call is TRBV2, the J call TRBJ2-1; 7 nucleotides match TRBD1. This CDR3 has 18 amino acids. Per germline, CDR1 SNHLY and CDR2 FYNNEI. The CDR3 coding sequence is TGTGCCAGCAGTCCCTTCTGGACAGGCCGAATGCTGACCAATGAGCGGTTCTTC. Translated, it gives CASSPFWTGRMLTNERFF.

CDR3 nucleotide sequence: TGTGCCATCGGGGGAGCGGGAGGGCCAACAGGAGGGGAGCTGTTTTTT. Its translation: CAIGGAGGPTGGELFF. The genes are TRBV10-3 and TRBJ2-2; TRBD2 aligns across 10 bases. The CDR3 covers 16 residues. With V trimmed by 8 bases and J by 8 bases, 14 bases remained unmatched. CDR1 is ENHRY, CDR2 SYGVKD, per germline.

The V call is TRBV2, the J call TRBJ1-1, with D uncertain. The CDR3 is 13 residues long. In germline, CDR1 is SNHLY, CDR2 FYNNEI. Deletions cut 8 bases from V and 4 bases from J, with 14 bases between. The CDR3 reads CASLWEMGTEAFF. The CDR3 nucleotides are TGTGCCAGCCTTTGGGAGATGGGCACTGAAGCTTTCTTT.

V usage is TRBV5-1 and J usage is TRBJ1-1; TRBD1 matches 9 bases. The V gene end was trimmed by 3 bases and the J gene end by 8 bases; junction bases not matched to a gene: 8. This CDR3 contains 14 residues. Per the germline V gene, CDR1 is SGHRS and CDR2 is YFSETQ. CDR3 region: CASSWGQGAVEAFF. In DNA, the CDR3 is TGCGCCAGCAGCTGGGGACAGGGAGCAGTAGAAGCTTTCTTT.

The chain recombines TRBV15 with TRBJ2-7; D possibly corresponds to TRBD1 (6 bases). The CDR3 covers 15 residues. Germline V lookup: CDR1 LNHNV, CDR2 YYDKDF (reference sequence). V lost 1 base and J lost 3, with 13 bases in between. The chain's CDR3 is CATSRARGPNYEQYF. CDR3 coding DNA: TGTGCCACCAGCAGAGCCAGGGGACCAAACTACGAGCAGTACTTC.

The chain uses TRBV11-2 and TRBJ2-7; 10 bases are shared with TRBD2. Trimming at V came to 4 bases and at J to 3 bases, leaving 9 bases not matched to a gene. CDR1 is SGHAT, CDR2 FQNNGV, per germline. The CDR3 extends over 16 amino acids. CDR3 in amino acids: CASSSRTSGGGYEQYF. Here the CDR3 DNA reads TGTGCCAGCAGCTCGCGGACTAGCGGAGGGGGCTACGAGCAGTACTTC.

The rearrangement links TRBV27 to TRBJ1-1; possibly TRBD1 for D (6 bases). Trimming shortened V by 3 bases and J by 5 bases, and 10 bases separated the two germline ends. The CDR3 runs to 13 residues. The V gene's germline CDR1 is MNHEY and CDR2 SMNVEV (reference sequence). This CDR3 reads CASSFGGLTEAFF. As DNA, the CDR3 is TGTGCCAGCAGTTTTGGGGGGCTTACTGAAGCTTTCTTT.

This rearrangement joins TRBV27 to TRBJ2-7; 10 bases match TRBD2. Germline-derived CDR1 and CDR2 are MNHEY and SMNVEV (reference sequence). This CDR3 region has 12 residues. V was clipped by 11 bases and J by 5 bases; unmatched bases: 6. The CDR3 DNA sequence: TGTGCCGTGGGACTAGCGTTGGACGAGCAGTACTTC. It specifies CAVGLALDEQYF.